The 26 T cell receptor beta chains listed next were all sequenced from one sample in a study of T cell responses to AZD1222 COVID-19 vaccine. Method: immunoSEQ multiplex PCR; TCRdb's copy keeps in-frame clones and lacks some. Here the sample spans some 200,000 clones, roughly 91% being singletons. The input for sequencing was peripheral blood, taken on day 0 of MenACWY control vaccination. These receptors came from an adult in good health.

Concerning this clone itself: The same CDR3 also results from other DNA sequences found in this sample. The V call is TRBV9, the J call TRBJ1-1, with a tentative D call TRBD1 (5 bases). V gave up 1 base and J gave up 1 base, with 8 bases separating them. CDR3 length equals 14 residues. CDR1 and CDR2 from the germline V gene are SGDLS and YYNGEE. The CDR3 DNA reads TGTGCCAGCAGCGTATTTGGGGGGAACACTGAAGCTTTCTTT. Its protein product is CASSVFGGNTEAFF.

This clone has just a few counts. This chain joins TRBV19 and TRBJ1-1; 11 bases match TRBD1. V lost 8 bases, J lost 4 bases, and 3 bases stayed unmatched. Germline-derived CDR1 and CDR2 are LNHDA and SQIVND (reference sequence). This CDR3 is 13 amino acids long. The CDR3 region is CASSGTGGTEAFF. CDR3 coding DNA: TGTGCCAGTTCCGGGACAGGGGGCACTGAAGCTTTCTTT.

V usage is TRBV15 and J usage is TRBJ1-4; TRBD1 agrees at 11 bases. The germline CDR1 and CDR2 sequences are LNHNV and YYDKDF (reference sequence). V dropped 5 bases and J dropped 10; count of bases not matched to a gene: 3. This CDR3 is 13 amino acids long. In DNA form, the CDR3 reads TGTGCCACCAGCTGGGGACAGGGGGGAAAACTGTTTTTT. This encodes CATSWGQGGKLFF.

The rearrangement links TRBV2 to TRBJ1-4; no definite D call. Germline CDR1 and CDR2: SNHLY and FYNNEI. The CDR3 contains 12 residues. Trimming removed 6 bases from V and 6 bases from J, with 8 bases in between. CDR3 sequence (DNA): TGTGCCAGCAGGAATCCGGATGAAAAACTGTTTTTT. Translated: CASRNPDEKLFF. Filled out from reference TRBV2 and TRBJ1-4, the complete variable domain reads EPEVTQTPSHQVTQMGQEVILRCVPISNHLYFYWYRQILGQKVEFLVSFYNNEISEKSEIFDDQFSVERPDGSNFTLKIRSTKLEDSAMYFCASRNPDEKLFFGSGTQLSVL.

J is TRBJ1-1 and V is TRBV28, with TRBD1 identical over 7 bases. The CDR3 consists of 12 residues. The V gene's germline CDR1 is MDHEN and CDR2 SYDVKM. Losses at the gene ends were 7 bases for V and 7 bases for J; bases not matched to a gene: 6. CDR3 sequence reads: CASNSNRGEAFF. In DNA, the CDR3 is TGTGCCAGCAATTCGAACAGGGGTGAAGCTTTCTTT.

The chain employs TRBV5-1 and TRBJ2-3, with 12 bases lining up with TRBD2. J lost 3 bases, V lost 0 bases, and 5 bases had no gene match. Germline V gives CDR1 SGHRS, CDR2 YFSETQ. The CDR3 contains 17 residues. The CDR3 spells CASSLGRTSGVTDTQYF. In nucleotides, the CDR3 is TGCGCCAGCAGCTTGGGAAGGACTAGCGGGGTGACAGATACGCAGTATTTT.

The chain uses TRBV18 and TRBJ2-1; TRBD1 matches at 10 bases. Germline V gives CDR1 KGHSH, CDR2 LQKENI. Trimming removed 4 bases from V and 7 bases from J; junction bases left unmatched: 7. The CDR3 runs to 15 residues. CDR3 protein: CASSLRQGAGNEQFF. For the CDR3, the DNA is TGTGCCAGCTCACTGCGACAGGGGGCTGGGAATGAGCAGTTCTTC. The full variable domain, in which reference TRBV18 and TRBJ2-1 provide the parts outside the CDR3, is NAGVMQNPRHLVRRRGQEARLRCSPMKGHSHVYWYRQLPEEGLKFMVYLQKENIIDESGMPKERFSAEFPKEGPSILRIQQVVRGDSAAYFCASSLRQGAGNEQFFGPGTRLTVL.

The genes are TRBV3-1 (or the pseudogene TRBV3-2) and TRBJ2-3, with 9 nucleotides matching TRBD2. Germline V lookup: CDR1 LGHDT, CDR2 YNNKEL (reference sequence). This CDR3 has 16 residues. Trimming at V came to 4 bases and at J to 1 base, leaving 6 bases not matched to a gene. CDR3 sequence reads: CASSLFERGGTDTQYF. CDR3 nucleotides: TGTGCCAGCAGCCTTTTCGAGCGGGGGGGCACAGATACGCAGTATTTT.

The chain joins TRBV5-6 to TRBJ2-2; D gene ambiguous. The V and J ends lost 0 bases and 6 bases respectively, with 12 bases between them. The CDR3 has 15 amino acids. Germline CDR1 and CDR2: SGHDT and YYEEEE. CDR3 residues: CASSLALSGPGELFF. CDR3 nucleotides: TGTGCCAGCAGCTTGGCCCTTTCAGGCCCCGGGGAGCTGTTTTTT.

The chain is built from TRBV6-6 and TRBJ1-2, with D tentatively TRBD1 (5 bases). V was cut by 2 bases and J by 0 bases, with 10 bases left in between. This CDR3 region has 15 residues. Germline CDR1 is MNHNY and CDR2 is SVGAGI (reference sequence). The CDR3 DNA reads as TGTGCCAGCAGTTACCTACAGGCAGCTAACTATGGCTACACCTTC. Protein product: CASSYLQAANYGYTF.

The chain employs TRBV11-2 and TRBJ1-1; tentatively, D is TRBD1 (5 bases). Germline values: CDR1 SGHAT, CDR2 FQNNGV. Between the trimmed V and J ends, which lost 4 bases and 0 bases, there was a span of 12 bases. The CDR3 length is 15 residues. The CDR3 loop is CASSSGETVNTEAFF. CDR3 in DNA: TGTGCCAGCAGCTCGGGGGAGACGGTGAACACTGAAGCTTTCTTT.

The rearrangement links TRBV25-1 to TRBJ1-5; D is undetermined. Trimming shortened V by 2 bases and J by 3 bases, and 5 bases separated the two germline ends. The CDR3 has 13 residues. Germline V gives CDR1 MGHDK, CDR2 SYGVNS. In DNA, the CDR3 is TGTGCCAGCAGTGAAACGGTCAATCAGCCCCAGCATTTT. Encoded protein: CASSETVNQPQHF.

The chain uses TRBV28 and TRBJ1-2; weak D call: TRBD1 (6 bases). There are 13 residues in the CDR3. Germline lookup yields CDR1 MDHEN and CDR2 SYDVKM. V lost 6 bases to trimming and J lost 4 bases, with 12 bases between them. This CDR3 reads CASRLTGPYGYTF. The CDR3 DNA reads TGTGCCAGCAGGTTAACAGGGCCCTATGGCTACACCTTC.

The V and J genes are TRBV10-3 and TRBJ2-1; 16 bases are a match to TRBD2. J was trimmed by 4 bases and V by 10 bases; bases with no gene match: 13. The CDR3 has 18 amino acids. Germline V gives CDR1 ENHRY, CDR2 SYGVKD. The CDR3 here is CASAGTSGGASAYNEQFF. In DNA form, the CDR3 reads TGTGCCAGTGCCGGGACTAGCGGGGGGGCATCAGCTTACAATGAGCAGTTCTTC.

The chain joins TRBV10-3 to TRBJ2-5, with 10 bases lining up with TRBD1. The germline gives CDR1 ENHRY, CDR2 SYGVKD. The CDR3 sequence is 17 residues long. V was pared by 6 bases and J by 3 bases, with 13 bases of the junction left unmatched. This CDR3 is CAIRGSLGTGVEETQYF. The CDR3 DNA follows: TGTGCCATCAGGGGTAGTCTAGGGACAGGGGTGGAAGAGACCCAGTACTTC.

The rearrangement joins TRBV7-6 to TRBJ1-1; 7 bases are a match to TRBD1. V lost 5 bases and J lost 3; bases outside the gene matches: 3. The CDR3 extends over 13 amino acids. In germline, CDR1 is SGHVS, CDR2 FNYEAQ. The CDR3 is CASSQDRYTEAFF. The CDR3 nucleotides are TGTGCCAGCAGCCAGGACAGGTACACTGAAGCTTTCTTT.

The rearrangement joins TRBV9 to TRBJ2-2, with D tentatively TRBD1 (5 bases). The CDR3 has 15 residues. Per germline, CDR1 SGDLS and CDR2 YYNGEE. V dropped 0 bases and J dropped 5 bases, with 11 bases sitting between them. The DNA of the CDR3 is TGTGCCAGCAGCGTAGGCAGGGAAAGGACCGGGGAGCTGTTTTTT. Encoded protein: CASSVGRERTGELFF.

The J gene is TRBJ2-7, the V gene TRBV10-1; 10 bases align to TRBD1. The germline V gene encodes CDR1 WNHNN and CDR2 SYGVQD (reference sequence). V lost 6 bases to trimming and J lost 2 bases; unmatched junction nucleotides: 4. CDR3 length: 14 amino acids. The CDR3 DNA is TGCGCCAGCAGCGACAGGGGGCCCCCCTACGAGCAGTACTTC. Translating it yields CASSDRGPPYEQYF.

The rearrangement links TRBV19 to TRBJ1-2, with 9 bases matching TRBD1. From germline, CDR1 is LNHDA and CDR2 SQIVND (reference sequence). With 7 bases clipped from V and 2 bases from J, the junction kept 5 bases outside the gene matches. The CDR3 is made up of 14 amino acids. The CDR3 loop is CASIPGQGNYGYTF. Written as DNA, the CDR3 is TGTGCCAGTATCCCGGGACAGGGAAACTATGGCTACACCTTC.

The CDR3 sequence: CASSLGQSTNQPQHF. The CDR3 coding sequence is TGTGCCAGCAGTTTGGGGCAGTCTACAAATCAGCCCCAGCATTTT. V usage is TRBV27 and J usage is TRBJ1-5, with D perhaps TRBD1 (5 bases). This CDR3 comprises 15 residues. Trimming pared 3 bases from V and 4 bases from J, leaving 13 bases between. Germline loops: CDR1 MNHEY, CDR2 SMNVEV (reference sequence).

The chain joins TRBV7-2 to TRBJ1-5; D unclear. Trimming shortened V by 1 base and J by 1 base, and 14 bases separated the two germline ends. The CDR3 runs 17 residues. CDR1 is SGHTA and CDR2 is FQGNSA in the germline V gene. The CDR3 sequence: CASSLEVPTVSNQPQHF. The CDR3 DNA reads as TGTGCCAGCAGCTTAGAAGTCCCGACGGTGAGCAATCAGCCCCAGCATTTT.

The CDR3 protein is CATSRTRGRTNEKLFF. CDR3 DNA sequence: TGTGCCACCAGCAGGACAAGGGGGCGAACTAATGAAAAACTGTTTTTT. V is TRBV15 and J is TRBJ1-4; 7 positions agree with TRBD1. This CDR3 has 16 residues. Germline values: CDR1 LNHNV, CDR2 YYDKDF (reference sequence). The V segment lost 3 bases and the J segment 1 base; nucleotides outside the gene matches: 5.

The chain is built from TRBV6-6 and TRBJ1-2; maybe TRBD1 (5 bases). Looked up from germline, CDR1 is MNHNY and CDR2 is SVGAGI (reference sequence). V was pared by 4 bases and J by 7 bases, with 16 bases between. The CDR3 loop spans 14 amino acids. The CDR3 region is CASSSNPRVSGYTF. The DNA of the CDR3 is TGTGCCAGCAGTTCGAACCCCAGGGTATCTGGCTACACCTTC.

The V call is TRBV5-5, the J call TRBJ2-5; TRBD1 aligns across 11 bases. The CDR3 length is 16 residues. J lost 1 base, V lost 4 bases, and 6 bases had no gene match. Germline V gene data show CDR1 as SGHKS and CDR2 as YYEKEE (reference sequence). The CDR3 nucleotides are TGTGCCAGCAGCCCCTCCGGGACAGGGGGCCAAGAGACCCAGTACTTC. Encoded protein: CASSPSGTGGQETQYF.

The chain is built from TRBV18 and TRBJ1-3, with D possibly being TRBD1 (5 bases). Trimming removed 6 bases from V and 3 bases from J, with 18 bases in between. This CDR3 has 16 amino acids. The germline V gene has CDR1 KGHSH and CDR2 LQKENI. CDR3 DNA: TGTGCCAGCTCCCCGCCGACAGTTCTCCTTGGAAACACCATATATTTT. As protein: CASSPPTVLLGNTIYF.

With regard to this clone: Germline is not matched at one junction end, which may reflect a read error. This chain links TRBV6-5 with TRBJ1-5, with a possible D match to TRBD1 (6 bases). The germline V gene has CDR1 MNHEY and CDR2 SVGAGI. The CDR3 loop spans 15 amino acids. The CDR3: CASSWTEISNRPQHF. DNA of the CDR3: TGTGCCAGCAGTTGGACAGAAATTAGCAATCGGCCCCAGCATTTT.